These T cell receptor beta chains were read from a single sample in a study of T cell responses to AZD1222 COVID-19 vaccine. The table came from immunoSEQ multiplex PCR; TCRdb's copy has only in-frame clones and leaves some out. The table has roughly 160,000 clones, approximately 91% seen once. This sample comprised peripheral blood, obtained on day 0 of AZD1222 vaccination. All receptors come from an adult in good health. The CDR3 runs from the conserved cysteine through the conserved F or W. A D gene is named only where the DNA matches it firmly. Size tells how often a clone was seen (once, few, many) or the class of an expanded clone, and some rows leave it out.

CASSQDGEYGEQFF	TGCGCCAGCAGCCAAGATGGGGAGTACGGTGAGCAGTTCTTC	TRBV4-3	.	.	TRBJ2-1
CASSPTPNTEAFF	TGTGCCAGCAGCCCGACCCCGAACACTGAAGCTTTCTTT	TRBV7-8	.	.	TRBJ1-1
CASSVRHRDNRQGYGYTF	TGTGCCAGTAGTGTCAGACACCGGGACAACCGGCAAGGCTATGGCTACACCTTC	TRBV19	.	.	TRBJ1-2
CSASPPGNTIYF	TGCAGTGCTAGTCCCCCCGGAAACACCATATATTTT	TRBV20-1	.	.	TRBJ1-3
CASSMGRGPRNTEAFF	TGTGCCAGTAGTATGGGAAGGGGGCCCAGGAACACTGAAGCTTTCTTT	TRBV19	once	TRBD1	TRBJ1-1
CSASHPRGSQPQHF	TGCAGTGCTAGTCACCCCAGGGGTTCTCAGCCCCAGCATTTT	TRBV20-1	.	.	TRBJ1-5
CASSRGGFYGYTF	TGTGCCAGCAGTCGGGGGGGCTTTTATGGCTACACCTTC	TRBV28	.	.	TRBJ1-2
CARAAGNTIYF	TGTGCCCGGGCTGCTGGAAACACCATATATTTT	TRBV30	.	.	TRBJ1-3
CASSPKAGDNEKLFF	TGTGCCAGCAGCCCAAAGGCAGGGGATAATGAAAAACTGTTTTTT	TRBV4-2	.	.	TRBJ1-4
CASSQLAGRYEQYF	TGTGCCAGCAGCCAACTAGCGGGAAGGTACGAGCAGTACTTC	TRBV3-1/TRBV3-2	.	TRBD2	TRBJ2-7
CASSQGEGSGNQPQHF	TGTGCCAGCAGCCAAGGGGAGGGGTCGGGCAATCAGCCCCAGCATTTT	TRBV4-2	few	.	TRBJ1-5
CSVGLAYEQYF	TGCAGCGTTGGGCTAGCCTACGAGCAGTACTTC	TRBV29-1	.	.	TRBJ2-7
CASSFRDRGFGYTF	TGTGCCAGCAGTTTCCGCGACAGGGGGTTTGGCTACACCTTC	TRBV27	.	TRBD1	TRBJ1-2
CASSRSTSGSYNEQFF	TGTGCCAGCAGCCGCTCGACTAGCGGGTCCTACAATGAGCAGTTCTTC	TRBV28	.	TRBD2	TRBJ2-1
CASSHPTGSGYTF	TGCGCCAGCAGCCACCCGACAGGGTCAGGCTACACCTTC	TRBV4-3	few	TRBD1	TRBJ1-2
CASSLAGFNNSPLHF	TGCGCCAGCAGCTTGGCCGGATTTAATAATTCACCCCTCCACTTT	TRBV5-1	.	.	TRBJ1-6
CASSAGAGNGNEQFF	TGCGCCAGCTCTGCCGGGGCGGGGAATGGGAATGAGCAGTTCTTC	TRBV5-1	.	.	TRBJ2-1
CASRWTGGGEKLFF	TGTGCCAGCAGATGGACAGGGGGAGGTGAAAAACTGTTTTTT	TRBV2	.	TRBD1	TRBJ1-4
CSGQDRSLVNTEAFF	TGCAGCGGTCAAGACAGGAGCCTCGTGAACACTGAAGCTTTCTTT	TRBV29-1	once	.	TRBJ1-1
CASRPLGQGAAGYTF	TGTGCCAGCAGACCATTGGGACAGGGGGCAGCTGGCTACACCTTC	TRBV7-2	.	TRBD1	TRBJ1-2
CASSPNPRAGGHNEQFF	TGTGCCAGCAGCCCTAACCCGAGAGCGGGAGGGCACAATGAGCAGTTCTTC	TRBV5-4	.	TRBD2	TRBJ2-1
CASGWEGAEAFF	TGTGCTAGTGGTTGGGAGGGGGCTGAAGCTTTCTTT	TRBV12-5	.	.	TRBJ1-1
CASSLDLGQNYGYTF	TGTGCCAGCAGCTTAGATCTTGGACAGAACTATGGCTACACCTTC	TRBV11-2	.	.	TRBJ1-2
CASSMREKTMYF	TGTGCCAGTAGTATGCGGGAAAAGACCATGTATTTT	TRBV19	once	.	TRBJ2-3
CASPDSGRLLGVYSNQPQHF	TGTGCCAGTCCCGACAGCGGCAGACTACTCGGGGTATATAGCAATCAGCCCCAGCATTTT	TRBV21-1	.	.	TRBJ1-5
CASSLATVMNTEAFF	TGCGCCAGCAGCTTGGCTACAGTAATGAACACTGAAGCTTTCTTT	TRBV5-1	.	.	TRBJ1-1
CASSTPRGGDEQFF	TGTGCCAGCAGCACACCGCGAGGGGGCGATGAGCAGTTCTTC	TRBV7-8	.	TRBD1	TRBJ2-1
CAWSETGVSYNEQFF	TGTGCCTGGAGTGAGACAGGAGTCTCCTACAATGAGCAGTTCTTC	TRBV30	.	.	TRBJ2-1
CASSDWVGVNEKLFF	TGTGCCAGCAGTGATTGGGTGGGGGTTAATGAAAAACTGTTTTTT	TRBV25-1	few	.	TRBJ1-4
CASRAGDTEAFF	TGCGCCAGCAGGGCAGGGGACACTGAAGCTTTCTTT	TRBV4-1	.	.	TRBJ1-1
CASSLGNGDTEAFF	TGCGCCAGCAGCTTGGGGAATGGGGACACTGAAGCTTTCTTT	TRBV5-1	.	.	TRBJ1-1
CASSGGLPGHGYTF	TGTGCCAGCAGTGGGGGCCTCCCAGGCCATGGCTACACCTTC	TRBV25-1	.	.	TRBJ1-2
CATLSGGELFF	TGTGCCACCCTGTCGGGAGGGGAGCTGTTTTTT	TRBV6-5	.	.	TRBJ2-2
CASSLNGQGNTEAFF	TGTGCCAGCAGCTTAAATGGACAGGGCAACACTGAAGCTTTCTTT	TRBV7-3	.	TRBD1	TRBJ1-1
CASSLVLGPSSGANVLTF	TGCGCCAGCAGCTTGGTGCTAGGGCCGAGCTCTGGGGCCAACGTCCTGACTTTC	TRBV5-1	.	.	TRBJ2-6
CASSAGRQQNQPQHF	TGTGCCAGCAGTGCGGGGCGGCAGCAAAATCAGCCCCAGCATTTT	TRBV2	.	.	TRBJ1-5
CASSNRDRGEKLFF	TGTGCCAGCAGCAACCGGGACAGGGGTGAAAAACTGTTTTTT	TRBV3-1/TRBV3-2	.	TRBD1	TRBJ1-4
CAISEVAPGELFF	TGTGCCATCAGTGAAGTAGCCCCCGGGGAGCTGTTTTTT	TRBV10-3	once	.	TRBJ2-2
CASSLVAGEEQFF	TGTGCCAGCAGCTTAGTCGCGGGGGAAGAGCAGTTCTTC	TRBV7-2	.	TRBD2	TRBJ2-1
CASSYSRAGELFF	TGTGCCAGCAGTTACTCGAGAGCCGGGGAGCTGTTTTTT	TRBV6-5	once	.	TRBJ2-2
CASSFGQNTEAFF	TGTGCCAGCAGTTTTGGGCAGAACACTGAAGCTTTCTTT	TRBV12-3/TRBV12-4	.	.	TRBJ1-1
CASSLAGDKRNEQFF	TGTGCCAGCAGCTTAGCAGGGGATAAGCGCAATGAGCAGTTCTTC	TRBV11-1	.	.	TRBJ2-1
CASSPGTEKDSYNEQFF	TGTGCCAGCTCACCCGGGACTGAAAAGGACTCCTACAATGAGCAGTTCTTC	TRBV18	.	.	TRBJ2-1
CASSFNPGQGRAFF	TGCGCCAGCAGCTTTAACCCGGGACAGGGGCGAGCTTTCTTT	TRBV5-1	.	TRBD1	TRBJ1-1
CASSMVGGQTQYF	TGTGCCAGTAGTATGGTAGGGGGACAGACCCAGTACTTC	TRBV19	once	.	TRBJ2-5
CASSATGEDQPQHF	TGTGCCAGCAGCGCGACAGGGGAAGATCAGCCCCAGCATTTT	TRBV9	.	TRBD1	TRBJ1-5
CASSARQGNTGELFF	TGTGCCAGCAGCGCTAGACAGGGAAACACCGGGGAGCTGTTTTTT	TRBV5-8	.	TRBD1	TRBJ2-2
CASSLAVGLATYEQFF	TGTGCCAGCAGCTTAGCGGTCGGACTAGCGACTTATGAGCAGTTCTTC	TRBV7-2	.	TRBD2	TRBJ2-1
CASSLFWRDTSYEQYF	TGTGCCAGCAGTTTATTCTGGCGGGATACCTCCTACGAGCAGTACTTC	TRBV28	few	.	TRBJ2-7
CASSLDGANTGELFF	TGCGCCAGCAGCTTGGACGGTGCGAACACCGGGGAGCTGTTTTTT	TRBV5-1	few	.	TRBJ2-2